A single sample gave rise to the 9 T cell receptor beta chains below, sequenced in a study of early T cells in non-severe SARS-CoV-2 infection (TCRdb year 2021). Library construction relied on 5' RACE. The sequencer was a NextSeq 500. TCRdb reran the public reads through fastp at Q25 and MiXCR, keeping productive beta chains. All rows with the same CDR3 protein become a single entry with the most common DNA and genes. The sample has tens of thousands of distinct CDR3 sequences on record, roughly 17% of them singletons. 5.1% of the sample is taken by the ten largest. Sequencing was performed on whole blood, taken at baseline. Receptor source: an adult who was a healthcare worker with PCR-confirmed SARS-CoV-2 infection or an uninfected control (not recorded which).

This clonotype was picked up a small number of times. V usage is TRBV4-3 and J usage is TRBJ2-7; 10 bases fit TRBD1. J lost 3 bases, V lost 0 bases, and 5 bases had no gene match. Germline assignment: CDR1 LGHNA and CDR2 YSLEER. The CDR3 has 16 amino acids. The CDR3, as DNA: TGCGCCAGCAGCCAAGATTACGGGACAGGGGTCTACGAGCAGTACTTC. The encoded protein is CASSQDYGTGVYEQYF.

The chain employs TRBV9 and TRBJ2-3, with 8 positions matching TRBD2. The V gene's germline CDR1 is SGDLS and CDR2 YYNGEE. This CDR3 has 16 residues. Trimming at V came to 3 bases and at J to 5 bases, leaving 11 bases not matched to a gene. The DNA of the CDR3 is TGTGCCAGCAGCGCTGCCGGGGCGGGAGGTGAAGATACGCAGTATTTT. The encoded protein is CASSAAGAGGEDTQYF.

The chain is built from TRBV12-3 or TRBV12-4 and TRBJ2-3; D unclear. The end of the DNA aligns better with TRBJ1-5, so the J call may be wrong. This CDR3 is built from 15 residues. CDR3 in DNA: TGTGCCAGCAGTTTGTTGTTAGCGGGAGGAGATACGCAGCATTTT. Its protein is CASSLLLAGGDTQHF.

This clonotype came up a few times. The chain is built from TRBV4-2 and TRBJ2-2; tentatively, D is TRBD1 (5 bases). This CDR3 comprises 15 residues. Germline V gives CDR1 LGHNA, CDR2 YNFKEQ. With 3 bases removed from V and 1 base from J, the gap between germline ends came to 9 bases. CDR3 sequence (DNA): TGTGCCAGCAGCCAGAAAACAGGGAACACCGGGGAGCTGTTTTTT. It yields the protein CASSQKTGNTGELFF.

In this sample, this clonotype turned up a few times. The junction differs from germline at one of its ends, possibly a read error. The chain carries TRBV12-3 or TRBV12-4 and TRBJ2-1; D may be TRBD1 (6 bases). The CDR3 sequence is 13 residues long. The CDR3 protein is CANSLGGAYEQFF. CDR3 DNA: TGTGCCAACAGTTTAGGGGGAGCTTATGAGCAGTTCTTC.

The chain combines TRBV30 with TRBJ1-6; no clear D gene. V was trimmed by 0 bases and J by 5 bases, leaving 5 bases between them. The CDR3 contains 13 residues. Germline CDR1 and CDR2: GTSNPN and SVGIG (reference sequence). CDR3 nucleotides: TGTGCCTGGAGTGTTAAAAATAATTCACCCCTCCACTTT. Amino acid sequence: CAWSVKNNSPLHF.

This clonotype was recorded a few times. V usage is TRBV5-1 and J usage is TRBJ2-1; the match to TRBD1 covers 9 bases. The V segment lost 4 bases and the J segment 7 bases; nucleotides outside the gene matches: 9. Germline CDR1 SGHRS, CDR2 YFSETQ. The CDR3 loop spans 15 amino acids. The CDR3 DNA reads as TGCGCCAGCAGCCCCGGGACAGGGCCATTGAATGAGCAGTTCTTC. Translation: CASSPGTGPLNEQFF.

The rearrangement links TRBV5-1 to TRBJ2-7; D call uncertain. This CDR3 is built from 14 residues. Trimming took off 3 bases at V and 4 bases at J, with 14 bases between the two ends. Germline CDR1 SGHRS, CDR2 YFSETQ. The CDR3 loop is CASSSDRVVYEQYF. The CDR3 nucleotides read TGCGCCAGCAGCTCGGACCGGGTGGTGTACGAGCAGTACTTC.

This clonotype was found a few times. The chain combines TRBV18 with TRBJ2-2, with 11 nucleotides matching TRBD2. V was clipped by 4 bases and J by 0 bases; unmatched bases: 7. The CDR3 runs 18 residues. Germline CDR1 reads KGHSH; CDR2 reads LQKENI. CDR3 residues: CASSLGLAELSNTGELFF. CDR3 coding DNA: TGTGCCAGCTCACTGGGACTAGCGGAACTCTCGAACACCGGGGAGCTGTTTTTT. The full variable domain, rest sourced from reference TRBV18 and TRBJ2-2, is NAGVMQNPRHLVRRRGQEARLRCSPMKGHSHVYWYRQLPEEGLKFMVYLQKENIIDESGMPKERFSAEFPKEGPSILRIQQVVRGDSAAYFCASSLGLAELSNTGELFFGEGSRLTVL.